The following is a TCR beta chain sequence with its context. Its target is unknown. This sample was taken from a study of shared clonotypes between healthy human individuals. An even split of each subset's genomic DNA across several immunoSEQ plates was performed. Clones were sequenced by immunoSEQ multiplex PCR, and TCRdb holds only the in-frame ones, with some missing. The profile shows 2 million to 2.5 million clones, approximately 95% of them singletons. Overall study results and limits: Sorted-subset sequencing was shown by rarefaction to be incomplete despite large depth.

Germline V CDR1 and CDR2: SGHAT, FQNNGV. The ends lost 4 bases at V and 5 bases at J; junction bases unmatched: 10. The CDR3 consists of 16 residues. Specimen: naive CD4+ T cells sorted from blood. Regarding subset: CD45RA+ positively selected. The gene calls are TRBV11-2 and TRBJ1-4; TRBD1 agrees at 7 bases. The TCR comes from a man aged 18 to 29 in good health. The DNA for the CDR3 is TGTGCCAGCAGCTCCCGGGGGGGACAGTGGAATGAAAAACTGTTTTTT. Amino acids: CASSSRGGQWNEKLFF.